Below, 17 T cell receptor beta chains from the same sample are listed, as sequenced in a study of STAT3 mutations in large granular lymphocyte leukemia. The protocol was immunoSEQ multiplex PCR, while the TCRdb copy is restricted to in-frame clones and leaves out a portion. The repertoire includes about 9,400 clones, around nine tenths of them detected once, and roughly 77% sits in the top ten. These receptors lack a known antigen. Study conclusions and caveats: Every T-cell large granular lymphocyte leukemia patient had at least one immunodominant TCR beta clonotype.

The sequencing sample was made of peripheral blood mononuclear cells. These receptors came from an older man with T-cell large granular lymphocyte leukemia. Some clones in this sample may be carry-over from other donors' samples.

V and J are TRBV5-1 and TRBJ2-5; 7 bases map to TRBD1. V shed 4 bases and J 4 bases; nucleotides not matched to a gene: 7. Germline CDR1 and CDR2: SGHRS and YFSETQ. The CDR3 runs to 14 residues. CDR3 amino acids: CASSRGQGGETQYF. As DNA, the CDR3 is TGCGCCAGCAGCAGGGGGCAGGGCGGAGAGACCCAGTACTTC.

CDR3 DNA: TGCGCCAGCAGATGGGGCGCGCAGGGAGGCTACAATGAGCAGTTCTTC. Its translation is CASRWGAQGGYNEQFF. The chain couples TRBV5-1 to TRBJ2-1; the D gene is possibly TRBD2 (6 bases). This CDR3 has 16 residues. The germline V and J ends were trimmed by 5 bases and 3 bases, with 18 bases remaining between them. Germline values: CDR1 SGHRS, CDR2 YFSETQ.

The rearrangement uses TRBV5-1 and TRBJ2-7; D unclear. V lost 0 bases and J 0 bases, leaving 10 bases between the germline ends. CDR1 is SGHRS, CDR2 YFSETQ, per germline. This CDR3 has 15 residues. The CDR3 sequence is CASSLVGTSSYEQYF. The CDR3 region has the DNA TGCGCCAGCAGCTTGGTCGGCACCAGCTCCTACGAGCAGTACTTC.

This chain uses TRBV30 with TRBJ2-5; 7 bases match TRBD1. J was trimmed by 6 bases and V by 4 bases; bases with no gene match: 2. This CDR3 has 11 amino acids. Germline V gene sequence: CDR1 GTSNPN, CDR2 SVGIG (reference sequence). CDR3 sequence reads: CAWNRGQTQYF. In DNA, the CDR3 is TGTGCCTGGAACAGGGGACAGACCCAGTACTTC.

The V and J genes are TRBV5-4 and TRBJ1-1, with no clear D. This CDR3 has 17 residues. V was cut by 4 bases and J by 4 bases, with 23 bases left in between. CDR1 SGHNT and CDR2 YYREEE come from the germline V gene (reference sequence). CDR3 DNA sequence: TGTGCCAGCAGCACAGTCCCCCTCAGTCGGTTGGGCACTGAAGCTTTCTTT. Translated, it gives CASSTVPLSRLGTEAFF. Based on the CDR3 plus reference TRBV5-4 and TRBJ1-1, the full variable domain is ETGVTQSPTHLIKTRGQQVTLRCSSQSGHNTVSWYQQALGQGPQFIFQYYREEENGRGNFPPRFSGLQFPNYSSELNVNALELDDSALYLCASSTVPLSRLGTEAFFGQGTRLTVV.

The V call is TRBV18, the J call TRBJ2-7; D is undetermined. The V and J ends lost 3 bases and 2 bases respectively, with 14 bases between them. CDR3 length: 15 residues. CDR1 KGHSH and CDR2 LQKENI come from the germline V gene. The CDR3 nucleotides read TGTGCCAGCTCACCCAATTCTGGGTCTACCTACGAGCAGTACTTC. Its translation: CASSPNSGSTYEQYF.

The chain carries TRBV18 and TRBJ1-1; 7 nucleotides line up with TRBD1. Germline V CDR1 and CDR2: KGHSH, LQKENI. The trim removed 3 bases at V and 1 base at J, leaving 2 bases unmatched. The CDR3 is 14 residues long. CDR3 amino acids: CASSPTGANTEAFF. In DNA, the CDR3 is TGTGCCAGCTCACCTACAGGGGCGAACACTGAAGCTTTCTTT.

This clone showed up just once. The genes are TRBV18 and TRBJ2-7; no firm D call. V lost 3 bases and J lost 0, with 6 bases in between. In germline, CDR1 is KGHSH, CDR2 LQKENI. This CDR3 is built from 13 residues. In DNA, the CDR3 is TGTGCCAGCTCACCCGCCTTCTCCTACGAGCAGTACTTC. Protein product: CASSPAFSYEQYF.

The rearrangement links TRBV6-5 to TRBJ1-2; TRBD1 matches 10 bases. The germline V gene encodes CDR1 MNHEY and CDR2 SVGAGI. The CDR3 has 14 amino acids. The V and J ends lost 6 bases and 3 bases, in that order; junction bases with no gene match: 4. As DNA, the CDR3 is TGTGCCAGCAGGGGACAGGGGCTCTACTATGGCTACACCTTC. Its protein is CASRGQGLYYGYTF.

The chain links TRBV19 to TRBJ1-3, with D uncertain. Germline CDR1 LNHDA, CDR2 SQIVND (reference sequence). This CDR3 region has 14 residues. Trimming removed 5 bases from V and 0 bases from J, with 8 bases in between. The CDR3 loop is CASSLRGSGNTIYF. DNA for the CDR3: TGTGCCAGTAGTCTCCGCGGCTCTGGAAACACCATATATTTT.

The chain has TRBV5-1 and TRBJ2-2, with 7 bases matching TRBD1. CDR1 and CDR2 from the germline V gene are SGHRS and YFSETQ. Germline trimming cut 1 base from V and 6 bases from J; bases unmatched to any gene: 6. CDR3 size: 15 residues. CDR3 nucleotides: TGCGCCAGCAGCTTGTACACAGGGGCAGCCGGGGAGCTGTTTTTT. Translated: CASSLYTGAAGELFF.

This clone was counted a few times. The chain has TRBV14 and TRBJ1-1, with 8 bases matching TRBD1. The ends lost 4 bases at V and 0 bases at J; junction bases unmatched: 4. The CDR3 contains 15 residues. Germline CDR1 SGHDN, CDR2 FVKESK. The CDR3 protein is CASSRQGALNTEAFF. The DNA for the CDR3 is TGTGCCAGCAGCCGTCAGGGGGCTTTGAACACTGAAGCTTTCTTT.

V and J are TRBV10-3 and TRBJ2-7, with D perhaps matching TRBD1 or TRBD2 (6 bases each). In germline, CDR1 is ENHRY, CDR2 SYGVKD. The CDR3 is 12 residues long. DNA for the CDR3: TGTGCTGGGGGGCCCGGGGCCTACGAGCAGTACTTC. Its protein product is CAGGPGAYEQYF.

The chain couples TRBV29-1 to TRBJ2-5; D is ambiguous. Between the trimmed V and J ends, which lost 3 bases and 0 bases, there was a span of 17 bases. Per the germline V gene, CDR1 is SQVTM and CDR2 is ANQGSEA. The CDR3 has 16 residues. The CDR3 DNA follows: TGCAGCGTTGATGGGTCGAGCCGTTTCTACCAAGAGACCCAGTACTTC. As protein: CSVDGSSRFYQETQYF.

V gene TRBV6-6 combines with J gene TRBJ2-3, with D uncertain. The CDR3 contains 10 residues. Trimming stripped 4 bases from V and 6 bases from J, with 2 bases between. Germline V lookup: CDR1 MNHNY, CDR2 SVGAGI (reference sequence). CDR3 in DNA: TGTGCCAGCAGTTTTGATACGCAGTATTTT. Protein product: CASSFDTQYF.

The J gene is TRBJ1-2, the V gene TRBV6-5; D possibly corresponds to TRBD1 (6 bases). Trimming cost V 4 bases and J 6 bases, with 12 bases left between them. The germline CDR1 and CDR2 sequences are MNHEY and SVGAGI. The CDR3 is 13 residues long. CDR3 protein: CASSWAGDNGYTF. The CDR3 DNA follows: TGTGCCAGCAGTTGGGCAGGGGATAATGGCTACACCTTC.

The gene calls are TRBV7-9 and TRBJ1-1; D not certain. Germline loops: CDR1 SEHNR, CDR2 FQNEAQ (reference sequence). There are 13 residues in the CDR3. The ends were cut back, 1 base at V and 0 bases at J, with 3 bases in the middle. The CDR3 DNA sequence: TGTGCCAGCAGCTTAGAACTGAACACTGAAGCTTTCTTT. Encoded protein: CASSLELNTEAFF. The whole variable domain, remainder taken from reference TRBV7-9 and TRBJ1-1, is DTGVSQNPRHKITKRGQNVTFRCDPISEHNRLYWYRQTLGQGPEFLTYFQNEAQLEKSRLLSDRFSAERPKGSFSTLEIQRTEQGDSAMYLCASSLELNTEAFFGQGTRLTVV.